This TCR beta chain was profiled in a study of cytomegalovirus exposure and HLA in healthy donors. Comments on this clone: Its specificity is not known.

V was shortened by 5 bases and J by 0 bases, with 11 bases between the two germline ends. The CDR3 runs to 14 residues. CDR1 MDHEN and CDR2 SYDVKM come from the germline V gene. Findings of the study overall: Cytomegalovirus-associated TCR beta chains were listed, numbering approximately 150.

Both 60 Vbeta primers and 13 Jbeta primers went into the PCR. Using immunoSEQ multiplex PCR, the repertoire was profiled, and TCRdb retains in-frame clones only, with some absent. The sample yields over 120,000 clones, around 80% seen once. J is TRBJ2-7 and V is TRBV28; perhaps TRBD1 as D (6 bases). The clonotype was recovered from a man aged 25-45 years in good health and CMV-seropositive. The source material was PBMCs. In DNA form, the CDR3 reads TGTGCCAGCAGTCTTGGGGGCCTCTCCTACGAGCAGTACTTC. It codes for CASSLGGLSYEQYF.